These 20 T cell receptor beta chains were sequenced from one sample in a study of T cells after yellow fever vaccination. TCRdb passed the 5' RACE reads through MiXCR, listing each CDR3 protein once. Of some 150,000 distinct CDR3 sequences listed, 6.6% were seen once; the top ten hold over 0.55%. The specimen comprised CD4+ T cells sorted from PBMCs, sampled 10 days after the yellow fever booster vaccination. These receptors were obtained from a young man who received the YFV17D yellow fever vaccine.

This clonotype was seen a single time. CDR3 sequence (DNA): TGTGCCAGCAGCCCCCGGAGGGCCGGGACTAGCGGAGAGCCCTACGAGCAGTACTTC. Its protein is CASSPRRAGTSGEPYEQYF. The V call is TRBV6-1, the J call TRBJ2-7; 11 bases are shared with TRBD2. CDR1 and CDR2 from the germline V gene are MNHNS and SASEGT. V dropped 6 bases and J dropped 2; count of bases not matched to a gene: 18. The CDR3 extends over 19 amino acids.

This clonotype was seen many times. This sequence joins TRBV6-5 and TRBJ2-2; D gene uncertain. The ends were cut back, 6 bases at V and 1 base at J, with 9 bases in the middle. Germline V CDR1 and CDR2: MNHEY, SVGAGI. This CDR3 is built from 14 residues. DNA of the CDR3: TGTGCCAGCAGCCTTACAAAGAACACCGGGGAGCTGTTTTTT. Translation: CASSLTKNTGELFF.

This clonotype was counted between two and nine times. In DNA, the CDR3 is TGTGCCAGTAGTATCCGGGTAGCCGGGGAGCTGTTTTTT. This gives the protein CASSIRVAGELFF. The chain is built from TRBV19 and TRBJ2-2, with D uncertain. This CDR3 region has 13 residues. V lost 3 bases and J lost 6, with 8 bases in between. The germline gives CDR1 LNHDA, CDR2 SQIVND (reference sequence).

This clonotype was seen ten or more times. The chain is built from TRBV12-3 or TRBV12-4 and TRBJ2-5; TRBD1 aligns across 7 bases. The CDR3 has 14 amino acids. The trim removed 6 bases at V and 1 base at J, leaving 5 bases unmatched. CDR3 coding DNA: TGTGCCAGCAGCCCAAACAGGGGCCAAGAGACCCAGTACTTC. It is translated as CASSPNRGQETQYF.

Ten or more counts support this clonotype. The CDR3 reads CASSLQGGGQPQHF. CDR3 DNA sequence: TGCGCCAGCAGCCTACAGGGAGGTGGTCAGCCCCAGCATTTT. The chain carries TRBV5-1 and TRBJ1-5; a weak D match, TRBD1 (6 bases). V shed 4 bases and J shed 6 bases, with 14 bases lying between them. This CDR3 comprises 14 residues. CDR1 is SGHRS, CDR2 YFSETQ, per germline.

This clonotype was recorded many times. The CDR3 DNA sequence: TGTGCCAGCAGCTTGGTCGGGTCCGGGGACAGGGTCTACGAGCAGTACTTC. Amino acids: CASSLVGSGDRVYEQYF. The J gene is TRBJ2-7, the V gene TRBV5-8; 9 nucleotides line up with TRBD1. The CDR3 sequence is 17 residues long. In germline, CDR1 is SGHTS, CDR2 YDEGEE. Losses at the gene ends were 0 bases for V and 3 bases for J; bases not matched to a gene: 10.

This clonotype was detected many times. The V gene is TRBV27, the J gene TRBJ2-3; 7 bases line up with TRBD1. Trimming removed 8 bases from V and 1 base from J; junction bases left unmatched: 9. The CDR3 spans 15 residues. The germline CDR1 and CDR2 sequences are MNHEY and SMNVEV (reference sequence). CDR3 nucleotide sequence: TGTGCCAGCTGTAGGCTGGGACAGCGCACAGATACGCAGTATTTT. Protein sequence: CASCRLGQRTDTQYF.

This clonotype was counted ten times or more. The chain is built from TRBV10-3 and TRBJ1-1; maybe TRBD1 (5 bases). Deletions cut 3 bases from V and 5 bases from J, with 13 bases between. The CDR3 sequence is 14 residues long. Germline CDR1 reads ENHRY; CDR2 reads SYGVKD. The CDR3 sequence: CAISDFGGGTEAFF. The CDR3 DNA is TGTGCCATCAGTGACTTCGGGGGTGGGACTGAAGCTTTCTTT.

This clonotype appeared a few times. The V and J genes are TRBV28 and TRBJ2-5; the D gene could be TRBD1 or TRBD2 (6 bases each). Germline-derived CDR1 and CDR2 are MDHEN and SYDVKM. V lost 2 bases and J 4 bases, leaving 11 bases between the germline ends. The CDR3 is 14 residues long. The CDR3, as DNA: TGTGCCAGCAGTTTAGGGGGGCGCATAGAGACCCAGTACTTC. Its translation: CASSLGGRIETQYF.

In its sample, this clonotype was seen many times. The V and J genes are TRBV10-1 and TRBJ2-7; tentatively, D is TRBD2 (5 bases). This CDR3 comprises 15 residues. With 3 bases removed from V and 0 bases from J, the gap between germline ends came to 12 bases. Germline CDR1 WNHNN, CDR2 SYGVQD (reference sequence). CDR3 region: CASSDGMGSSYEQYF. For the CDR3, the DNA is TGCGCCAGCAGTGATGGTATGGGGAGCTCCTACGAGCAGTACTTC.

This clonotype was observed at least ten times. This rearrangement joins TRBV21-1 to TRBJ2-5. TRBV21-1 is an annotated pseudogene. This CDR3 is built from 11 residues. The CDR3 nucleotides read TGTGCCGGGCTCGAGGAACAGACCCAGTACTTC. This encodes CAGLEEQTQYF.

This clonotype has a handful of counts. The chain carries TRBV20-1 and TRBJ2-7; 7 bases line up with TRBD1. Per the germline V gene, CDR1 is DFQATT and CDR2 is SNEGSKA (reference sequence). Trimming at V came to 5 bases and at J to 3 bases, leaving 7 bases not matched to a gene. The CDR3 totals 13 residues. CDR3 DNA: TGCAGTGCTTACCGGGACAGAAGCTACGAGCAGTACTTC. Its translation: CSAYRDRSYEQYF.

This clonotype was counted at least ten times. The chain employs TRBV6-5 and TRBJ2-7, with 13 bases lining up with TRBD2. Trimming removed 0 bases from V and 13 bases from J; junction bases left unmatched: 6. There are 14 residues in the CDR3. The V gene's germline CDR1 is MNHEY and CDR2 SVGAGI. The CDR3 coding sequence is TGTGCCAGCAGTTACTCGGGGACTAGCGGGACCCGCTACTTC. Its protein is CASSYSGTSGTRYF.

This clonotype has a count of ten or more. This chain uses TRBV6-2 or TRBV6-3 with TRBJ2-1; unclear D gene. V was shortened by 2 bases and J by 5 bases, with 13 bases between the two germline ends. Looked up from germline, CDR1 is MNHEY and CDR2 is SVGEGT. The CDR3 spans 15 residues. The CDR3 DNA follows: TGTGCCAGCAGTTACGGTGGGATTCTCAACAATGAGCAGTTCTTC. This encodes CASSYGGILNNEQFF.

J is TRBJ2-1 and V is TRBV19; 10 bases line up with TRBD2. This CDR3 has 14 amino acids. Germline values: CDR1 LNHDA, CDR2 SQIVND (reference sequence). The trim removed 9 bases at V and 4 bases at J, leaving 6 bases unmatched. DNA for the CDR3: TGTGCCAGCGCCACTAGCGGGATATACAATGAGCAGTTCTTC. Translated: CASATSGIYNEQFF.

This clonotype was detected many times. This chain connects TRBV12-3 or TRBV12-4 to TRBJ2-2; D is uncertain. Trimming stripped 3 bases from V and 1 base from J, with 12 bases between. The CDR3 contains 16 residues. The CDR3 DNA reads as TGTGCCAGCAGTTTGGTCTACACCAGGAACACCGGGGAGCTGTTTTTT. This sequence encodes CASSLVYTRNTGELFF.

This clonotype was observed a few times. V usage is TRBV7-2 and J usage is TRBJ1-2; D is unclear. This CDR3 has 12 amino acids. CDR1 is SGHTA and CDR2 is FQGNSA in the germline V gene. Trimming removed 0 bases at V and 8 bases at J, with 7 bases between. The CDR3 is CASSLASGGYTF. CDR3 bases: TGTGCCAGCAGCTTAGCGAGTGGGGGCTACACCTTC. The whole variable domain, remainder taken from reference TRBV7-2 and TRBJ1-2, is GAGVSQSPSNKVTEKGKDVELRCDPISGHTALYWYRQSLGQGLEFLIYFQGNSAPDKSGLPSDRFSAERTGGSVSTLTIQRTQQEDSAVYLCASSLASGGYTFGSGTRLTVV.

This clonotype was counted ten times or more. V is TRBV16 and J is TRBJ1-6, with D unclear. V was cut by 4 bases and J by 7 bases, with 14 bases left in between. Per germline, CDR1 KGHSY and CDR2 FQNENV. This CDR3 has 15 residues. The CDR3 reads CASSPAGSLNSPLHF. The DNA for the CDR3 is TGTGCCAGCAGCCCCGCGGGCAGCCTCAATTCACCCCTCCACTTT.

At least ten counts were recorded for this clonotype. The CDR3 loop reads CASAGDVGSGNTIYF. CDR3 DNA sequence: TGTGCCAGCGCCGGGGACGTTGGCTCTGGAAACACCATATATTTT. The gene calls are TRBV7-2 and TRBJ1-3, with D possibly matching TRBD1 (5 bases). V was pared by 8 bases and J by 0 bases, with 14 bases between. The CDR3 has 15 residues. Germline values: CDR1 SGHTA, CDR2 FQGNSA.

The table lists this clonotype with many counts. Here the CDR3 reads CASSRGPQQETQYF. DNA of the CDR3: TGCGCCAGCAGCCGTGGGCCTCAACAAGAGACCCAGTACTTC. The V and J genes are TRBV5-1 and TRBJ2-5; no reliable D call. Trimming shortened V by 4 bases and J by 2 bases, and 12 bases separated the two germline ends. The germline V gene has CDR1 SGHRS and CDR2 YFSETQ. This CDR3 region has 14 residues.